The clone carrying this T cell receptor beta chain has a single count. This specimen belongs to a study of patients and donors after allogeneic stem cell transplantation. V was pared by 3 bases and J by 0 bases, with 3 bases of the junction left unmatched. Germline V gene sequence: CDR1 DFQATT, CDR2 SNEGSKA (reference sequence). The CDR3 has 17 residues. TCRdb re-analysed the RT-PCR reads in MiXCR, keeping a single row per CDR3 protein. The repertoire includes some 150,000 distinct CDR3 sequences, about two fifths of them detected once, and less than 60% sits in the top ten. The chain couples TRBV20-1 to TRBJ2-1, with 15 bases identical to TRBD2. The source is a human donor who was either an allogeneic HSCT recipient or a stem cell or donor lymphocyte infusion donor (not recorded which). It is not recorded whose cells these are; they may come from a transplant donor. Sequencing was done on a sample of blood, either unsorted or a sorted T cell fraction (not recorded which). DNA of the CDR3: TGCAGTGCTAGTCCGGGACTAGCGGGGGGCTCCTACAATGAGCAGTTCTTC. Translation gives CSASPGLAGGSYNEQFF.